Described below is a single TCR beta chain sequence and its context. As yet, its antigen is unknown. A much larger clone differs by one base, so this may be a read error. Primers used in a second PCR of roughly 6 to 12 cycles were a sample-barcoded 5' primer and a J-beta primer mix. Sequencing recovered at least 2.5 million CDR3-containing paired-end reads from each sample. TCRdb independently ran MiXCR on the 5' RACE reads; one entry per CDR3 protein. The table includes around 1,700,000 distinct CDR3 sequences, about 30% detected once. The CDR3 sequence is 14 residues long. Trimming cost V 1 base and J 8 bases; bases outside gene matches: 5. The V gene's germline CDR1 is LGHNA and CDR2 YSLEER. The data stem from a study of blood T cells in healthy people across ages. Study-level points and caveats: From one million sequenced T cells, diversity estimates were lower bounds. As age increased, TCR beta diversity per million T cells fell in a roughly linear fashion.

The sequenced sample consisted of blood. The receptor was derived from a woman under 40 in good health. V and J are TRBV4-3 and TRBJ2-1, with 7 bases identical to TRBD1. The CDR3 loop is CASSQVDRVDEQFF. In DNA, the CDR3 is TGCGCCAGCAGCCAAGTCGACAGGGTAGATGAGCAGTTCTTC.